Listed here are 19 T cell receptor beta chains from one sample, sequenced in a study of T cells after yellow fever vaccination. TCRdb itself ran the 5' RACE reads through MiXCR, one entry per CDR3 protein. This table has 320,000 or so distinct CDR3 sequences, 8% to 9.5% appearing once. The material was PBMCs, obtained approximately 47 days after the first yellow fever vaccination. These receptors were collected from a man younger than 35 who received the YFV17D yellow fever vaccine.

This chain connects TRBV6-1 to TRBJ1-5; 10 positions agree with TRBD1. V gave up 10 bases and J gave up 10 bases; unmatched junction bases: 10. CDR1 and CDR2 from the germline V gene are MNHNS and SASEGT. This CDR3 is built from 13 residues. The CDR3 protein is CATNRDRGIPQHF. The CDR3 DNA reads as TGTGCCACGAACCGGGACAGGGGTATACCCCAGCATTTT.

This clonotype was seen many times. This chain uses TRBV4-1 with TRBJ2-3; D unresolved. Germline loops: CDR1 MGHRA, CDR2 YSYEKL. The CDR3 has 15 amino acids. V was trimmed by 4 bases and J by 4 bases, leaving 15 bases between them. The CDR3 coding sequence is TGCGCCAGCAGCCCCCCCCCGGACCCGGCAGATACGCAGTATTTT. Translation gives CASSPPPDPADTQYF.

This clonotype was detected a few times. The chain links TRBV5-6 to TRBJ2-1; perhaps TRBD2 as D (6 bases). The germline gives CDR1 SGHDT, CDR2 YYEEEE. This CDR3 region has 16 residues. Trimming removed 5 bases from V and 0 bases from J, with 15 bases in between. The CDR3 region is CASRSWGVYSYNEQFF. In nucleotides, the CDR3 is TGTGCCAGCAGATCTTGGGGGGTTTACTCCTACAATGAGCAGTTCTTC.

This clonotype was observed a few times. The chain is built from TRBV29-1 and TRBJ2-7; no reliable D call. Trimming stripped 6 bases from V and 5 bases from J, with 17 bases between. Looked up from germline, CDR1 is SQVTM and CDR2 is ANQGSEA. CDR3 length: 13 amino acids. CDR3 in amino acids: CSVQESTSNEQYF. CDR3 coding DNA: TGCAGCGTACAAGAGTCGACGAGTAACGAGCAGTACTTC.

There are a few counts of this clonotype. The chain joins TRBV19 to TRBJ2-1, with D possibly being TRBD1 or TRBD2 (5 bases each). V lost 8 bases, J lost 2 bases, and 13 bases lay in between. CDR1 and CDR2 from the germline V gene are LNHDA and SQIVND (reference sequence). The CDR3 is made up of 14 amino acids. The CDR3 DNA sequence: TGTGCCAGTGCCGGGACCGACGCCTACAATGAGCAGTTCTTC. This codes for CASAGTDAYNEQFF.

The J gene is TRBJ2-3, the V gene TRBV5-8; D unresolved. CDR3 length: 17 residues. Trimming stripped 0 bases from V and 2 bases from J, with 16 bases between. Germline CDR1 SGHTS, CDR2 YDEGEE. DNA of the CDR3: TGTGCCAGCAGCTTGGCGTCGGGCTTCGGATCCACAGATACGCAGTATTTT. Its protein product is CASSLASGFGSTDTQYF. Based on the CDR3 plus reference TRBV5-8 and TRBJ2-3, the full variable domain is EAGVTQSPTHLIKTRGQQATLRCSPISGHTSVYWYQQALGLGLQFLLWYDEGEERNRGNFPPRFSGRQFPNYSSELNVNALELEDSALYLCASSLASGFGSTDTQYFGPGTRLTVL.

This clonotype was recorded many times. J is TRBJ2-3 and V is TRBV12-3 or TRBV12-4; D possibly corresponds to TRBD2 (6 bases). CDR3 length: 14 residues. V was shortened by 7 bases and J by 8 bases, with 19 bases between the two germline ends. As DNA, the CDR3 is TGTGCCAGCATCTCCGGGACTCCGCCCGGTACGCAGTATTTT. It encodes CASISGTPPGTQYF.

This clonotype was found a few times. CDR3 loop: CASSLSSGLNQETQYF. The CDR3 coding sequence is TGTGCCAGCAGCTTATCATCCGGACTAAACCAAGAGACCCAGTACTTC. The V and J genes are TRBV7-2 and TRBJ2-5, with a weak D call TRBD2 (6 bases). CDR1 SGHTA and CDR2 FQGNSA come from the germline V gene. The V and J ends lost 2 bases and 0 bases respectively, with 13 bases between them. CDR3 size: 16 residues.

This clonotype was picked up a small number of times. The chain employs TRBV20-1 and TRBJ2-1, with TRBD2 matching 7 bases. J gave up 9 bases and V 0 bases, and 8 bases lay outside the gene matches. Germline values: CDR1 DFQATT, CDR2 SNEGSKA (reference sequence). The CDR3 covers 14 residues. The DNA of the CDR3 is TGCAGTGCTAGAGACCAGCGGGGCCCGAGTGAGCAGTTCTTC. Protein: CSARDQRGPSEQFF.

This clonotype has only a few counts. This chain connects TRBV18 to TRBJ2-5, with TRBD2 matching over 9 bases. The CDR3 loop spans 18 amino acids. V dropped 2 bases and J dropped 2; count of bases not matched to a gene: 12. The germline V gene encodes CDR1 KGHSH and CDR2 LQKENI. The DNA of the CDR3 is TGTGCCAGCTCACCAAACTACGGGCTAGCGGGGACACAAGAGACCCAGTACTTC. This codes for CASSPNYGLAGTQETQYF.

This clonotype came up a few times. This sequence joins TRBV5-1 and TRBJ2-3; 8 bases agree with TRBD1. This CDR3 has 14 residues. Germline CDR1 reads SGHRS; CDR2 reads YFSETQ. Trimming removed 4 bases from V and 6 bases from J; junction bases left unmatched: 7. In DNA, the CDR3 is TGCGCCAGCAGCGTCGGACAGGGAAGGGATACGCAGTATTTT. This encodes CASSVGQGRDTQYF.

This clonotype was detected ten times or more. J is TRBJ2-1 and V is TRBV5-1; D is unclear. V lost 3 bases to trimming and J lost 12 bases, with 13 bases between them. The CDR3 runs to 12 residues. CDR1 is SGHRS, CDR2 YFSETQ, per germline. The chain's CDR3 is CASSWDMALQFF. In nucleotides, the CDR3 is TGCGCCAGCAGCTGGGATATGGCTTTGCAGTTCTTC.

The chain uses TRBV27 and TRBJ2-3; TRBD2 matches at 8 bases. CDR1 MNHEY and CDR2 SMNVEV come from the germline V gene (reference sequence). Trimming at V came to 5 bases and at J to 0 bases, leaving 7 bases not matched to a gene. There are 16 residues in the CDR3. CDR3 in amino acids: CASSVHSGASTDTQYF. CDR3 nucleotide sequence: TGTGCCAGCAGTGTACATAGCGGGGCGAGCACAGATACGCAGTATTTT.

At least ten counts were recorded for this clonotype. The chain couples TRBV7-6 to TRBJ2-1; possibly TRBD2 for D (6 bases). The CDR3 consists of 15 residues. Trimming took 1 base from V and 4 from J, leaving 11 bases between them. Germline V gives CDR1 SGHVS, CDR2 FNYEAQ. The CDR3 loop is CASSLEAGPYNEQFF. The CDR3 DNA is TGTGCCAGCAGCTTAGAGGCGGGGCCTTACAATGAGCAGTTCTTC. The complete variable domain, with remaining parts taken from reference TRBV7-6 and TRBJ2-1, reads GAGVSQSPRYKVTKRGQDVALRCDPISGHVSLYWYRQALGQGPEFLTYFNYEAQQDKSGLPNDRFSAERPEGSISTLTIQRTEQRDSAMYRCASSLEAGPYNEQFFGPGTRLTVL.

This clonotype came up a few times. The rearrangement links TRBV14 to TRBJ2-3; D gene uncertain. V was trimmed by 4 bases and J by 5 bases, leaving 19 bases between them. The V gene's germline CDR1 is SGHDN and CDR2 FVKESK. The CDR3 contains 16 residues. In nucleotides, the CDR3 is TGTGCCAGCAGCCCCCTGGGGATCGGGCGGAAAGATACGCAGTATTTT. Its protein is CASSPLGIGRKDTQYF.

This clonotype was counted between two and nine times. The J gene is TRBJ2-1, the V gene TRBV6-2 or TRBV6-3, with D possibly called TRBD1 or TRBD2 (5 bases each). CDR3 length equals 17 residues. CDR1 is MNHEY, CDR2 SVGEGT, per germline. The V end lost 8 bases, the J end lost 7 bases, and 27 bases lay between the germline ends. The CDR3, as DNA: TGTGCCAGCGCGAGAAGGGATGGGGGACGGGGTGTTAATGAGCAGTTCTTC. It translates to CASARRDGGRGVNEQFF.

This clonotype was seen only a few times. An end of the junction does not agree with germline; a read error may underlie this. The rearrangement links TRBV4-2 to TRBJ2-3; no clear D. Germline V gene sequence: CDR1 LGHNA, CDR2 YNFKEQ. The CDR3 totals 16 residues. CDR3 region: CASSQIGLDGTDTQYF. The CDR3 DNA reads TGCGCCAGCAGCCAAATCGGGCTAGACGGCACAGATACGCAGTATTTT.

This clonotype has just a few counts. CDR3: CASSPLHTSTDTQYF. The CDR3 DNA reads as TGTGCCAGCAGTCCCCTCCATACAAGCACAGATACGCAGTATTTT. The V call is TRBV27, the J call TRBJ2-3, with no clear D. The CDR3 consists of 15 residues. The germline V and J ends were trimmed by 5 bases and 0 bases, with 12 bases remaining between them. Germline V gene data show CDR1 as MNHEY and CDR2 as SMNVEV (reference sequence).

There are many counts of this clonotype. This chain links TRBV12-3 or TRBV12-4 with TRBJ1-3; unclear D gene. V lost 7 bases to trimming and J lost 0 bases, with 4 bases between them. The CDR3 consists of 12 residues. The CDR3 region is CASTNSGNTIYF. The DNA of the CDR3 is TGTGCCAGCACCAACTCTGGAAACACCATATATTTT.